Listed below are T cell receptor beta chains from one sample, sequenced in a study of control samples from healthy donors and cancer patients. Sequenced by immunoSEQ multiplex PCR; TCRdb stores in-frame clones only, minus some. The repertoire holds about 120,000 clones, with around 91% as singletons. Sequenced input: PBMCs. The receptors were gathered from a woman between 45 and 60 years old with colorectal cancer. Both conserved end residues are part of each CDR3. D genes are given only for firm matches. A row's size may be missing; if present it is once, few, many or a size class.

TGTGCCAGCAGCTTAGGGGCAGGGGTCTATGGCTACACCTTC	CASSLGAGVYGYTF	-	-	TRBV7-9	TRBJ1-2
TGTGCCAGCAGTAGGGGGAGCGGCTACGAGCAGTACTTC	CASSRGSGYEQYF	-	once	TRBV12-3/TRBV12-4	TRBJ2-7
TGTGCCAGCACCCGCCGGGACTCGGACGAAAAACTGTTTTTT	CASTRRDSDEKLFF	-	-	TRBV7-9	TRBJ1-4
TGTGCCAGCAGCAAAGCGGGGGATTTGCCTGGGGCCAACGTCCTGACTTTC	CASSKAGDLPGANVLTF	-	-	TRBV21-1	TRBJ2-6
TGTGCCAGCAGCCAGGTTGGCGGATCGAACACCGGGGAGCTGTTTTTT	CASSQVGGSNTGELFF	-	-	TRBV14	TRBJ2-2
TGTGCCAGCAGTGATATCCGGGACTTCGTTAGCCATGAGCAGTTCTTC	CASSDIRDFVSHEQFF	-	once	TRBV2	TRBJ2-1
TGTGCCAGCAGTCGCGGCGGGAGGGATGGGGATGAGCAGTTCTTC	CASSRGGRDGDEQFF	TRBD2	-	TRBV2	TRBJ2-1
TGTGCCAGCGCAACAGGGCGAGACACTGAAGCTTTCTTT	CASATGRDTEAFF	-	-	TRBV2	TRBJ1-1
TGTGCCAGCAGCCCTTTAGGAGTAAACTATGGCTACACCTTC	CASSPLGVNYGYTF	-	-	TRBV11-2	TRBJ1-2
TGTGCCAGCAACTTTCTCGCTAGCGGGAGGACCTACGAGCAGTACTTC	CASNFLASGRTYEQYF	TRBD2	-	TRBV5-8	TRBJ2-7
TGTGCCAGCAGTTTATTGGGGGAGAGGCGTTATGAGCAGTTCTTC	CASSLLGERRYEQFF	-	-	TRBV27	TRBJ2-1
TGTGCCAGCTCACGAACTAGCGGGAGGGATTACGAGCAGTACTTC	CASSRTSGRDYEQYF	TRBD2	-	TRBV18	TRBJ2-7
TGTGCCTGGAGTGAGCAGGGGAATCAGCCCCAGCATTTT	CAWSEQGNQPQHF	-	-	TRBV30	TRBJ1-5
TGTGCCAGCAGCTACCTACACAGGGGAAGAGACTACACCTTC	CASSYLHRGRDYTF	TRBD1	-	TRBV3-1/TRBV3-2	TRBJ1-2
TGTGCCAGCAGCTACGACGGGGGAACAGATACGCAGTATTTT	CASSYDGGTDTQYF	-	-	TRBV5-6	TRBJ2-3